Listed here are 14 T cell receptor beta chains from one sample, sequenced in a study of CD8+ T cells in alopecia areata. In each case, RNA was isolated and then reverse transcribed into cDNA as the sequencing template. Measured with immunoSEQ multiplex PCR; TCRdb has only the in-frame clones, and not every one. In total the sample includes some 120,000 clones, none of them seen once. The sample comprised lesional skin. The receptors derive from a C3H/HeJ mouse with alopecia areata. As its MHC haplotype, the strain has H2-k.

Concerning this clone itself: Gene names follow the mouse nomenclature. The read terminates 4 residues ahead of where the CDR3 ends, so the germline J gene completes it. The V and J genes are TRBV1 and TRBJ2-3, with TRBD1 identical over 10 bases. Germline V CDR1 and CDR2: NSQYPW, LRSPGD (reference sequence). The CDR3 extends over 16 amino acids. The J segment lost 2 bases and the V segment lost 4 bases, leaving 6 bases of the junction unmatched. CDR3 amino acids: CTCSDRQGADAETLYF. The sequenced part of the CDR3 DNA is TGCACCTGCAGTGACCGACAGGGGGCCGATGCAGAA.

As concerns this clone: Mouse gene names apply. The read gets to within 4 residues of the CDR3 end, and the germline J gene fills in the rest. The chain carries TRBV13-3 and TRBJ2-5; D may be TRBD1 (6 bases). Germline CDR1 reads NNHDY; CDR2 reads SYVADS. The CDR3 has 13 residues. The sequenced part of the CDR3 DNA is TGTGCCAGCAGTTTCAGGGGCAGCGAC. Protein product: CASSFRGSD. The entire CDR3 reads CASSFRGSDTQYF.

This clone has just a few counts. Mouse names are used for the genes. The read halts 4 residues ahead of the CDR3 end, with the missing end drawn from the germline J gene. V usage is TRBV1 and J usage is TRBJ1-4, with 7 bases that match TRBD1. Germline assignment: CDR1 NSQYPW and CDR2 LRSPGD (reference sequence). V shed 5 bases and J 4 bases; nucleotides not matched to a gene: 7. This CDR3 is 15 amino acids long. The sequenced part of the CDR3 DNA is TGCACCTGCAGTCCCCGGGACAGAAACAACGAA. It specifies CTCSPRDRNNE. The entire CDR3 reads CTCSPRDRNNERLFF. The entire variable domain, with the rest obtained from reference TRBV1 and TRBJ1-4, is as follows: VTLLEQNPRWRLVPRGQAVNLRCILKNSQYPWMSWYQQDLQKQLQWLFTLRSPGDKEVKSLPGADYLATRVTDTELRLQVANMSQGRTLYCTCSPRDRNNERLFFGHGTKLSVL.

This clone turned up a few times. Gene names follow the mouse nomenclature. The read terminates 4 residues ahead of where the CDR3 ends, so the germline J gene completes it. This chain connects TRBV1 to TRBJ2-1; 11 bases line up with TRBD1. This CDR3 has 15 residues. CDR1 NSQYPW and CDR2 LRSPGD come from the germline V gene (reference sequence). The sequenced part of the CDR3 DNA is TGCACCTGCAGTGCAGAGGACAGGGGGCGGGCT. This codes for CTCSAEDRGRA. The full CDR3 sequence reads CTCSAEDRGRAEQFF. Based on the CDR3 plus reference TRBV1 and TRBJ2-1, the full variable domain is VTLLEQNPRWRLVPRGQAVNLRCILKNSQYPWMSWYQQDLQKQLQWLFTLRSPGDKEVKSLPGADYLATRVTDTELRLQVANMSQGRTLYCTCSAEDRGRAEQFFGPGTRLTVL.

A word on this clone: Gene and germline names: mouse. The observed sequence ends 4 residues before the CDR3 terminus, with the missing tail filled in from the germline J gene. The V and J genes are TRBV13-3 and TRBJ2-7, with D uncertain. Deletions cut 0 bases from V and 0 bases from J, with 7 bases between. The CDR3 covers 14 residues. CDR1 is NNHDY and CDR2 is SYVADS in the germline V gene. CDR3: CASSDATDSYEQYF. The DNA read from the CDR3 is TGTGCCAGCAGTGATGCAACTGACTCCTAT.

As for this clone: The gene symbols are mouse symbols. The read ends 4 residues before the CDR3 terminus; that terminus is restored from the germline J gene. The rearrangement uses TRBV1 and TRBJ2-7; D gene uncertain. V was shortened by 3 bases and J by 2 bases, with 8 bases between the two germline ends. The CDR3 is 13 residues long. Germline CDR1 is NSQYPW and CDR2 is LRSPGD (reference sequence). CDR3 bases read: TGCACCTGCAGTGCGTCCAAGGCCTAT. This encodes CTCSASKAY. The entire CDR3 protein reads CTCSASKAYEQYF.

With regard to this clone: Mouse gene names apply. Read sequence stops 4 residues before the CDR3 end, and the germline J gene provides the missing end. V usage is TRBV16 and J usage is TRBJ2-1, with 8 bases fitting TRBD1. J lost 1 base, V lost 1 base, and 6 bases had no gene match. The length of the CDR3 is 17 residues. Germline-derived CDR1 and CDR2 are SGHSA and FRNQAP. CDR3 sequence reads: CASSLADRGGNYAEQFF. Incomplete CDR3 DNA: TGTGCAAGCAGCTTAGCCGACAGGGGTGGAAACTATGCT.

Points on this clone: At residue 13, the TCRdb protein departs from the DNA translation, so the protein shown here was derived from the DNA itself. Gene names refer to mouse genes. The CDR3 DNA, read in part, is TGTGCCAGCAGTGAAGGGGGAGGGGTTTCTGGAAATACG. This codes for CASSEGGGVSGNT. The complete CDR3 sequence is CASSEGGGVSGNTLYF. This sequence joins TRBV13-3 and TRBJ1-3; the D gene is possibly TRBD1 (6 bases). The CDR3 extends 3 residues past the end of the read, so its final part is completed from the germline J gene. The V end was cut by 2 bases, the J end by 0 bases, with 12 bases between. Per germline, CDR1 NNHDY and CDR2 SYVADS. CDR3 length: 16 residues. Together with reference TRBV13-3 and TRBJ1-3, the CDR3 gives the full variable domain: EAAVTQSPRSKVAVTGGKVTLSCHQTNNHDYMYWYRQDTGHGLRLIHYSYVADSTEKGDIPDGYKASRPSQENFSLILELASLSQTAVYFCASSEGGGVSGNTLYFGEGSRLIVV.

This clone has only a few counts. The germline and genes are mouse ones. The read terminates 4 residues before the CDR3 end, so the remaining end is supplied by the germline J gene. This rearrangement joins TRBV1 to TRBJ1-4, with 8 bases fitting TRBD1. Trimming cost V 0 bases and J 3 bases; bases outside gene matches: 6. The length of the CDR3 is 17 residues. Looked up from germline, CDR1 is NSQYPW and CDR2 is LRSPGD (reference sequence). The sequenced CDR3 bases are TGCACCTGCAGTGCAGATATAACAGGGGGACCCAACGAA. It yields the protein CTCSADITGGPNE. The whole CDR3 protein reads CTCSADITGGPNERLFF. Full variable domain (remainder filled in from reference TRBV1 and TRBJ1-4): VTLLEQNPRWRLVPRGQAVNLRCILKNSQYPWMSWYQQDLQKQLQWLFTLRSPGDKEVKSLPGADYLATRVTDTELRLQVANMSQGRTLYCTCSADITGGPNERLFFGHGTKLSVL.

With regard to this clone: Gene names and germline refer to mouse. The DNA ends 4 residues before the CDR3 does, and the rest of the CDR3 is filled in from the germline J gene. The chain links TRBV13-3 to TRBJ2-2; tentatively, D is TRBD2 (7 bases). Germline values: CDR1 NNHDY, CDR2 SYVADS. V lost 0 bases, J lost 3 bases, and 15 bases lay in between. This CDR3 contains 17 residues. The CDR3 spells CASSDALGGADTGQLYF. The DNA read from the CDR3 is TGTGCCAGCAGTGATGCATTGGGGGGCGCGGACACCGGG.

The sample holds a few counts of this clone. The genes and germline here are from mouse. The sequence runs out 4 residues before the end of the CDR3; the remainder is reconstructed from the germline J gene. This chain links TRBV13-3 with TRBJ1-2, with 7 nucleotides matching TRBD1. J lost 2 bases, V lost 9 bases, and 4 bases had no gene match. CDR1 is NNHDY, CDR2 SYVADS, per germline. This CDR3 has 12 residues. CDR3 sequence reads: CATRGQNSDYTF. The DNA read from the CDR3 is TGTGCCACAAGGGGACAGAACTCC.

This clone was picked up a small number of times. Mouse gene names apply. The read ends 4 residues before the CDR3 terminus; that terminus is restored from the germline J gene. The chain is built from TRBV13-1 and TRBJ2-5, with 10 bases that match TRBD1. This CDR3 is 17 amino acids long. CDR1 and CDR2 from the germline V gene are NSHNY and SYGAGN. Germline trimming cut 5 bases from V and 0 bases from J; bases unmatched to any gene: 9. This CDR3 is CASSPPGQGSNQDTQYF. The covered CDR3 bases are TGTGCCAGCAGCCCTCCGGGACAGGGGTCAAACCAAGAC.

In regard to this clone: Here the gene names and germline are mouse. Coverage ceases 4 residues before the CDR3 finishes, and the germline J gene fills in the end. This chain connects TRBV1 to TRBJ2-5; 10 bases agree with TRBD1. The CDR3 is made up of 14 amino acids. Looked up from germline, CDR1 is NSQYPW and CDR2 is LRSPGD (reference sequence). The chain's CDR3 is CTCRPGTGDDTQYF. The sequenced part of the CDR3 DNA is TGCACCTGCAGGCCCGGGACAGGGGATGAC.

This clone was seen a few times. These gene names are mouse names. The read comes to an end 4 residues before the CDR3 does, leaving the germline J gene to fill in the end. The chain has TRBV13-3 and TRBJ2-3, with D tentatively TRBD1 (5 bases). The CDR3 covers 16 residues. Germline loops: CDR1 NNHDY, CDR2 SYVADS. V lost 2 bases to trimming and J lost 1 base, with 14 bases between them. CDR3 sequence: CASSEPGMEGAETLYF. Partial CDR3 DNA: TGTGCCAGCAGTGAGCCAGGGATGGAGGGTGCAGAA.